This TCR beta chain was sequenced in a study of T cells in Graves' hyperthyroidism and ophthalmopathy. Study information: Once the initial diagnosis was made, peripheral blood was obtained before any treatment.

The CDR3 is 14 amino acids. CDR1 and CDR2 (germline): SNHLY, FYNNEI. With V trimmed by 4 bases and J by 12 bases, 12 bases remained unmatched. The study, taken as a whole, reports: A 13 V-J model separated ophthalmopathy from stable hyperthyroidism. Peripheral blood also featured most of the thyroid clonotypes expanded above 0.001.

Template material for amplifying TCR beta CDR3 regions consisted of RNA transcripts. First-round RT-PCR with HTBI primers amplified the TCR CDR3 region. In TCRdb, the multiplex PCR reads were re-called with MiXCR into one record per CDR3 protein. The profile covers 150,000 to 200,000 distinct CDR3 sequences, with over 7.5% appearing a single time and roughly a fifth taken by the ten largest. Drawn at first hyperthyroidism diagnosis, the blood sample preceded any ophthalmopathy symptoms. This clonotype has a count of ten or more. No antigen is known for it. This TCR derives from a woman aged 18-29 years with Graves' hyperthyroidism that later progressed to Graves' ophthalmopathy. The chain links TRBV2 to TRBJ2-1, with 7 positions matching TRBD2. Sequences were obtained from blood. The CDR3 loop is CASSGWDYPVGQFF. For the CDR3, the DNA is TGTGCCAGCAGTGGCTGGGACTACCCAGTCGGGCAGTTCTTC.